A single sample is the source of the 25 T cell receptor beta chains below, sequenced in a study of T cells in Graves' hyperthyroidism and ophthalmopathy. Amplification yielded TCR beta CDR3 regions, with RNA transcripts as the source. The HTBI primer set served for first-round RT-PCR of the TCR CDR3. One entry per CDR3 protein, called by TCRdb with MiXCR from the multiplex PCR reads. The sample has about 610,000 distinct CDR3 sequences, under 15% seen once. Sequencing was done on a sample of blood. The receptors here all came from a woman between 40 and 50 years old with Graves' ophthalmopathy.

The V call is TRBV11-2, the J call TRBJ2-7, with TRBD2 as a possible D gene (5 bases). Deletions cut 5 bases from V and 1 base from J, with 18 bases between. Germline V CDR1 and CDR2: SGHAT, FQNNGV. The length of the CDR3 is 16 residues. CDR3 nucleotide sequence: TGTGCCAGCAGCCAAGATTTTAACCAGCGGTCCTACGAGCAGTACTTC. This translates into CASSQDFNQRSYEQYF.

This clonotype was picked up many times. The CDR3 loop reads CSVEVGFYQETQYF. CDR3 coding DNA: TGCAGCGTTGAGGTGGGTTTTTACCAAGAGACCCAGTACTTC. The chain recombines TRBV29-1 with TRBJ2-5; D is unresolved. This CDR3 contains 14 residues. V shed 3 bases and J shed 0 bases, with 11 bases lying between them. From germline, CDR1 is SQVTM and CDR2 ANQGSEA. The variable domain in full, with the rest retrieved from reference TRBV29-1 and TRBJ2-5, is SAVISQKPSRDICQRGTSLTIQCQVDSQVTMMFWYRQQPGQSLTLIATANQGSEATYESGFVIDKFPISRPNLTFSTLTVSNMSPEDSSIYLCSVEVGFYQETQYFGPGTRLLVL.

This clonotype was seen at least ten times. The chain joins TRBV11-1 to TRBJ2-5, with D uncertain. This CDR3 has 13 amino acids. V was cut by 3 bases and J by 5 bases, with 10 bases left in between. The germline V gene encodes CDR1 SGHAT and CDR2 FQDESV (reference sequence). The CDR3 loop is CASSFYRWETQYF. The CDR3 DNA is TGTGCCAGCAGCTTTTACCGGTGGGAGACCCAGTACTTC.

J is TRBJ1-1 and V is TRBV19; D gene uncertain. Germline V gene lookup returns CDR1 LNHDA and CDR2 SQIVND (reference sequence). The CDR3 sequence is 14 residues long. V lost 2 bases and J lost 4, with 11 bases in between. CDR3 sequence (DNA): TGTGCCAGTAGTATACTCGAGGGCGGCACTGAAGCTTTCTTT. Its protein product is CASSILEGGTEAFF.

As for this clonotype: A read error may be the cause here, since a much bigger clone is one base away. V gene TRBV18 combines with J gene TRBJ1-1, with D unresolved. The CDR3 has 12 amino acids. Looked up from germline, CDR1 is KGHSH and CDR2 is LQKENI. The CDR3 DNA follows: TGTCCCAGCTCACCTGTATCGGGAATGGCTTTCTTT. It is translated as CPSSPVSGMAFF.

This clonotype was seen repeatedly, ten times or more. The J gene is TRBJ2-7, the V gene TRBV28; 12 bases line up with TRBD2. The CDR3 extends over 14 amino acids. J gave up 3 bases and V 5 bases, and 2 bases lay outside the gene matches. Looked up from germline, CDR1 is MDHEN and CDR2 is SYDVKM. The CDR3 DNA is TGTGCCAGCAGTGCTAGCGGGAGGGTCTACGAGCAGTACTTC. Residues: CASSASGRVYEQYF.

The chain has TRBV7-9 and TRBJ1-1; D might be TRBD1 (6 bases). With 6 bases removed from V and 0 bases from J, the gap between germline ends came to 14 bases. The length of the CDR3 is 15 residues. In germline, CDR1 is SEHNR, CDR2 FQNEAQ (reference sequence). CDR3 DNA: TGTGCCAGCAGTGCACTAGGGGGTATGAACACTGAAGCTTTCTTT. It specifies CASSALGGMNTEAFF.

This clonotype was picked up a small number of times. V gene TRBV28 combines with J gene TRBJ2-7, with D unclear. V gave up 3 bases and J gave up 3 bases, with 12 bases separating them. Germline V gene lookup returns CDR1 MDHEN and CDR2 SYDVKM. This CDR3 is built from 14 residues. CDR3 residues: CASSFGGWLYEQYF. The CDR3 nucleotides read TGTGCCAGCAGTTTTGGTGGGTGGCTCTACGAGCAGTACTTC.

This clonotype turned up a few times. The chain links TRBV27 to TRBJ1-5; D is perhaps TRBD1 (5 bases). The CDR3 consists of 14 residues. Germline lookup yields CDR1 MNHEY and CDR2 SMNVEV (reference sequence). Trimming removed 5 bases at V and 6 bases at J, with 14 bases between. CDR3 bases: TGTGCCAGCAGTGCCGCCACAGGAAGTCAGCCCCAGCATTTT. Amino acid sequence: CASSAATGSQPQHF.

Of note for this clonotype: A much larger clone differs from this one at a single base, so this may be a read error. For the CDR3, the DNA is TGTGCCAGCGACAGTTCCGAGGAGCAGTACTTC. Translated: CASDSSEEQYF. The chain carries TRBV7-9 and TRBJ2-7, with D perhaps matching TRBD1 (5 bases). V dropped 8 bases and J dropped 7 bases, with 12 bases sitting between them. From germline, CDR1 is SEHNR and CDR2 FQNEAQ (reference sequence). CDR3 length equals 11 residues.

This clonotype has at least ten counts. V and J are TRBV19 and TRBJ1-5, with D possibly TRBD1 on 6 matching bases. CDR3 length: 16 residues. Germline CDR1 is LNHDA and CDR2 is SQIVND (reference sequence). V was cut by 6 bases and J by 4 bases, with 19 bases left in between. CDR3 coding DNA: TGTGCCAGTAGCAGTAGGGGGGCCTCAAAAAATCAGCCCCAGCATTTT. Amino acids: CASSSRGASKNQPQHF.

This clonotype was picked up a small number of times. V gene TRBV24-1 combines with J gene TRBJ2-5; 8 nucleotides match TRBD1. The CDR3 is 14 amino acids. J gave up 4 bases and V 3 bases, and 3 bases lay outside the gene matches. Germline lookup yields CDR1 KGHDR and CDR2 SFDVKD. The CDR3 nucleotides are TGTGCCACCAGTGATGACGACAGGGGAGAGACCCAGTACTTC. Its protein product is CATSDDDRGETQYF.

There are many counts of this clonotype. V usage is TRBV7-2 and J usage is TRBJ1-5, with 8 bases matching TRBD1. This CDR3 spans 15 amino acids. The trim removed 2 bases at V and 7 bases at J, leaving 7 bases unmatched. CDR1 is SGHTA, CDR2 FQGNSA, per germline. CDR3 DNA sequence: TGTGCCAGCAGCTTACCAGGGGGCGCGCGGCAGCCCCAGCATTTT. This encodes CASSLPGGARQPQHF.

This clonotype was picked up many times. J is TRBJ2-7 and V is TRBV11-2, with 8 bases aligning to TRBD2. Trimming took 5 bases from V and 0 from J; bases not matched to a gene: 6. The CDR3 length is 15 residues. CDR1 is SGHAT, CDR2 FQNNGV, per germline. CDR3 DNA: TGTGCCAGCAGCATAAGCGGGGGCTACTCCTACGAGCAGTACTTC. Translating gives CASSISGGYSYEQYF.

This clonotype was picked up a small number of times. This sequence joins TRBV25-1 and TRBJ2-7; no reliable D call. The CDR3 extends over 13 amino acids. Trimming cost V 5 bases and J 3 bases, with 11 bases left between them. Germline CDR1 and CDR2: MGHDK and SYGVNS. The CDR3 DNA reads as TGTGCCAGCAGTTTTGGCTACGGCTACGAGCAGTACTTC. Its protein product is CASSFGYGYEQYF.

This clonotype has at least ten counts. The V call is TRBV12-3 or TRBV12-4, the J call TRBJ1-1; D is ambiguous. The V end lost 1 base, the J end lost 9 bases, and 6 bases lay between the germline ends. The CDR3 has 11 amino acids. For the CDR3, the DNA is TGTGCCAGCAGTTTAGGGCGGCAAGCTTTCTTT. The encoded protein is CASSLGRQAFF.

This clonotype showed up just a few times. The chain is built from TRBV29-1 and TRBJ1-4; D is uncertain. CDR1 and CDR2 from the germline V gene are SQVTM and ANQGSEA. The CDR3 consists of 12 residues. The V end lost 8 bases, the J end lost 5 bases, and 12 bases lay between the germline ends. CDR3 loop: CSSRSGNEKLFF. DNA of the CDR3: TGCAGCTCGCGATCGGGGAATGAAAAACTGTTTTTT. The whole variable domain, filled in from reference TRBV29-1 and TRBJ1-4, reads SAVISQKPSRDICQRGTSLTIQCQVDSQVTMMFWYRQQPGQSLTLIATANQGSEATYESGFVIDKFPISRPNLTFSTLTVSNMSPEDSSIYLCSSRSGNEKLFFGSGTQLSVL.

This clonotype appeared many times. The chain combines TRBV11-2 with TRBJ1-1; the D gene is possibly TRBD1 (5 bases). Germline V gene data show CDR1 as SGHAT and CDR2 as FQNNGV. V was clipped by 6 bases and J by 4 bases, with 12 bases between them. This CDR3 has 13 residues. The CDR3 sequence is CASRMGPGTEAFF. In nucleotides, the CDR3 is TGTGCCAGCAGGATGGGGCCTGGCACTGAAGCTTTCTTT.

The chain combines TRBV18 with TRBJ2-7; 9 nucleotides align to TRBD1. The CDR3 extends over 15 amino acids. The V gene's germline CDR1 is KGHSH and CDR2 LQKENI. After removal of 3 bases from V and 5 bases from J, the junction contained 8 bases not matched to a gene. In nucleotides, the CDR3 is TGTGCCAGCTCACCCCTCCACGGGACAGGGAACGAGCAGTACTTC. Translated, it gives CASSPLHGTGNEQYF.

This chain uses TRBV7-9 with TRBJ2-5; TRBD1 matches 7 bases. V lost 6 bases and J lost 4; bases outside the gene matches: 5. The germline CDR1 and CDR2 sequences are SEHNR and FQNEAQ (reference sequence). The CDR3 consists of 13 residues. The CDR3, as DNA: TGTGCCAGCAGACCTACAGGGGTAGAGACCCAGTACTTC. It codes for CASRPTGVETQYF.

In this sample, this clonotype turned up many times. The chain has TRBV6-5 and TRBJ2-5; 11 positions agree with TRBD2. The V and J ends lost 4 bases and 5 bases, in that order; junction bases with no gene match: 9. This CDR3 has 16 amino acids. Germline V CDR1 and CDR2: MNHEY, SVGAGI. The CDR3 DNA reads TGTGCCAGCAGTTTCTATCGACTAGCGGGACAGGAGACCCAGTACTTC. Protein sequence: CASSFYRLAGQETQYF.

In regard to this clonotype: A much larger clone lies one base from this, so it may be a read error. The CDR3 ends on some other residue instead of the conserved phenylalanine or tryptophan, so this is likely a read error. The V call is TRBV28, the J call TRBJ2-7; tentatively, D is TRBD1 (5 bases). V was trimmed by 5 bases and J by 7 bases, leaving 18 bases between them. The CDR3 is 14 residues long. CDR1 is MDHEN and CDR2 is SYDVKM in the germline V gene. CDR3 sequence (DNA): TGTGCCAGCAGTGTACAGGATCCCCCGGGTGAGCAGTACCTC. This translates into CASSVQDPPGEQYL.

The chain employs TRBV19 and TRBJ2-7; a weak D match, TRBD1 (5 bases). Germline CDR1 reads LNHDA; CDR2 reads SQIVND (reference sequence). CDR3 length equals 14 residues. V lost 1 base and J 3 bases, leaving 10 bases between the germline ends. CDR3 nucleotides: TGTGCCAGTAGTATAGGTGGCAGGGTCTACGAGCAGTACTTC. This encodes CASSIGGRVYEQYF. Variable domain in full (rest from reference TRBV19 and TRBJ2-7): DGGITQSPKYLFRKEGQNVTLSCEQNLNHDAMYWYRQDPGQGLRLIYYSQIVNDFQKGDIAEGYSVSREKKESFPLTVTSAQKNPTAFYLCASSIGGRVYEQYFGPGTRLTVT.

This clonotype was seen ten or more times. The chain has TRBV11-2 and TRBJ2-7; 14 nucleotides line up with TRBD2. The CDR3 extends over 16 amino acids. From germline, CDR1 is SGHAT and CDR2 FQNNGV. J gave up 5 bases and V 4 bases, and 7 bases lay outside the gene matches. The CDR3 here is CASSSGTSGSSDEQYF. DNA for the CDR3: TGTGCCAGCAGCTCCGGGACTAGCGGGAGTTCCGACGAGCAGTACTTC.

Many counts were recorded for this clonotype. The chain has TRBV5-1 and TRBJ1-2, with D unclear. The germline V gene encodes CDR1 SGHRS and CDR2 YFSETQ. This CDR3 spans 15 amino acids. The V end lost 4 bases, the J end lost 8 bases, and 21 bases lay between the germline ends. The CDR3 loop is CASSRTGFLEYGYTF. DNA for the CDR3: TGCGCCAGCAGCCGGACGGGGTTTCTCGAATACGGCTACACCTTC. Variable domain in full (rest from reference TRBV5-1 and TRBJ1-2): KAGVTQTPRYLIKTRGQQVTLSCSPISGHRSVSWYQQTPGQGLQFLFEYFSETQRNKGNFPGRFSGRQFSNSRSEMNVSTLELGDSALYLCASSRTGFLEYGYTFGSGTRLTVV.